A single sample gave rise to the 12 T cell receptor beta chains below, sequenced in a study of T cell changes during pregnancy in multiple sclerosis. Assay: immunoSEQ multiplex PCR; the TCRdb copy retains only in-frame clones and omits some. The table lists 55,000 to 85,000 clones, about 94% of them singletons, with less than 0.65% in the top ten. This material consisted of peripheral blood, taken in the third trimester of pregnancy. These receptors came from a female donor with multiple sclerosis, enrolled in a pregnancy study.

The V gene is TRBV7-2, the J gene TRBJ2-7, with TRBD1 matching 7 bases. V shed 4 bases and J 0 bases; nucleotides not matched to a gene: 3. This CDR3 region has 14 residues. CDR1 and CDR2 (germline): SGHTA, FQGNSA. The CDR3 loop reads CASSSRQGSYEQYF. In DNA, the CDR3 is TGTGCCAGCAGCTCCCGACAGGGCTCCTACGAGCAGTACTTC.

This chain uses TRBV14 with TRBJ1-4; possible D gene TRBD1, 6 bases. Germline V gene lookup returns CDR1 SGHDN and CDR2 FVKESK. With 3 bases removed from V and 0 bases from J, the gap between germline ends came to 11 bases. CDR3 length equals 16 residues. CDR3 residues: CASSHWTVATNEKLFF. The DNA for the CDR3 is TGTGCCAGCAGCCATTGGACAGTTGCAACTAATGAAAAACTGTTTTTT.

The rearrangement links TRBV19 to TRBJ1-1, with TRBD1 matching 8 bases. J gave up 7 bases and V 6 bases, and 13 bases lay outside the gene matches. Germline V lookup: CDR1 LNHDA, CDR2 SQIVND (reference sequence). The CDR3 length is 15 residues. CDR3 nucleotide sequence: TGTGCCAGTAGCCACTACCGACAGGGGACGGGTGAAGCTTTCTTT. Protein product: CASSHYRQGTGEAFF. Complete variable domain (other parts from reference TRBV19 and TRBJ1-1): DGGITQSPKYLFRKEGQNVTLSCEQNLNHDAMYWYRQDPGQGLRLIYYSQIVNDFQKGDIAEGYSVSREKKESFPLTVTSAQKNPTAFYLCASSHYRQGTGEAFFGQGTRLTVV.

The chain couples TRBV7-2 to TRBJ1-1; unclear D gene. CDR3 length: 14 amino acids. CDR1 and CDR2 from the germline V gene are SGHTA and FQGNSA. The V end lost 5 bases, the J end lost 2 bases, and 12 bases lay between the germline ends. CDR3 in amino acids: CASSPLTVNTEAFF. CDR3 DNA sequence: TGTGCCAGCAGCCCGCTTACAGTAAACACTGAAGCTTTCTTT. Filled out from reference TRBV7-2 and TRBJ1-1, the complete variable domain reads GAGVSQSPSNKVTEKGKDVELRCDPISGHTALYWYRQSLGQGLEFLIYFQGNSAPDKSGLPSDRFSAERTGGSVSTLTIQRTQQEDSAVYLCASSPLTVNTEAFFGQGTRLTVV.

V is TRBV9 and J is TRBJ2-2, with 7 positions matching TRBD2. The CDR3 spans 15 residues. Per the germline V gene, CDR1 is SGDLS and CDR2 is YYNGEE. The V segment lost 0 bases and the J segment 2 bases; nucleotides outside the gene matches: 1. The CDR3 sequence is CASSVGGGNTGELFF. In DNA form, the CDR3 reads TGTGCCAGCAGCGTAGGGGGGGGAAACACCGGGGAGCTGTTTTTT.

V is TRBV7-2 and J is TRBJ2-3; 14 nucleotides align to TRBD2. CDR3 length: 17 residues. V was pared by 5 bases and J by 6 bases, with 10 bases of the junction left unmatched. Germline lookup yields CDR1 SGHTA and CDR2 FQGNSA. CDR3 coding DNA: TGTGCCAGCAGCCCCCGCCGACTAGCGGGGGGGCTGGATACGCAGTATTTT. Its translation is CASSPRRLAGGLDTQYF.

V and J are TRBV19 and TRBJ1-3; D unclear. Germline loops: CDR1 LNHDA, CDR2 SQIVND (reference sequence). The length of the CDR3 is 12 residues. Trimming took 5 bases from V and 9 from J, leaving 11 bases between them. The CDR3 DNA is TGTGCCAGTAGTTCCCCCAGTGGCACCATATATTTT. Translation: CASSSPSGTIYF.

This clone was observed a single time. This CDR3 is CASSPLWTGVNSPLHF. CDR3 coding DNA: TGTGCCAGCTCACCGTTGTGGACAGGAGTTAATTCACCCCTCCACTTT. The chain couples TRBV18 to TRBJ1-6; 7 nucleotides match TRBD1. This CDR3 has 16 residues. Germline V lookup: CDR1 KGHSH, CDR2 LQKENI. The junction had 8 bases not matched to a gene; V was cut back by 3 bases and J by 6 bases.

The chain combines TRBV6-6 with TRBJ2-4; TRBD1 agrees at 10 bases. The CDR3 consists of 15 residues. With V trimmed by 8 bases and J by 9 bases, 13 bases remained unmatched. CDR1 MNHNY and CDR2 SVGAGI come from the germline V gene (reference sequence). The CDR3 DNA is TGTGCCAGCGTCGGGACAGGGGCCACCTTGAGCATTCAGTACTTC. Protein sequence: CASVGTGATLSIQYF.

V gene TRBV7-9 combines with J gene TRBJ1-2; D gene ambiguous. The CDR3 is 14 residues long. Trimming left V 5 bases short and J 8 bases short, with 18 bases between. Germline CDR1 is SEHNR and CDR2 is FQNEAQ (reference sequence). CDR3 bases: TGTGCCAGCAGCCTGGCCCGGACTCCACACGGCTACACCTTC. Protein sequence: CASSLARTPHGYTF.

The chain couples TRBV29-1 to TRBJ2-3; D is undetermined. There are 13 residues in the CDR3. V lost 5 bases to trimming and J lost 2 bases, with 11 bases between them. Germline V gene data show CDR1 as SQVTM and CDR2 as ANQGSEA. DNA of the CDR3: TGCAGCGTTCAAATAGCATCCACAGATACGCAGTATTTT. Protein: CSVQIASTDTQYF.

The J gene is TRBJ1-2, the V gene TRBV5-1; D is possibly TRBD1 (5 bases). The CDR3 runs to 13 residues. V lost 7 bases to trimming and J lost 1 base, with 11 bases between them. Germline lookup yields CDR1 SGHRS and CDR2 YFSETQ. The CDR3 nucleotides read TGCGCCAGCGGCGGGGGGTATAACTATGGCTACACCTTC. Amino acids: CASGGGYNYGYTF.